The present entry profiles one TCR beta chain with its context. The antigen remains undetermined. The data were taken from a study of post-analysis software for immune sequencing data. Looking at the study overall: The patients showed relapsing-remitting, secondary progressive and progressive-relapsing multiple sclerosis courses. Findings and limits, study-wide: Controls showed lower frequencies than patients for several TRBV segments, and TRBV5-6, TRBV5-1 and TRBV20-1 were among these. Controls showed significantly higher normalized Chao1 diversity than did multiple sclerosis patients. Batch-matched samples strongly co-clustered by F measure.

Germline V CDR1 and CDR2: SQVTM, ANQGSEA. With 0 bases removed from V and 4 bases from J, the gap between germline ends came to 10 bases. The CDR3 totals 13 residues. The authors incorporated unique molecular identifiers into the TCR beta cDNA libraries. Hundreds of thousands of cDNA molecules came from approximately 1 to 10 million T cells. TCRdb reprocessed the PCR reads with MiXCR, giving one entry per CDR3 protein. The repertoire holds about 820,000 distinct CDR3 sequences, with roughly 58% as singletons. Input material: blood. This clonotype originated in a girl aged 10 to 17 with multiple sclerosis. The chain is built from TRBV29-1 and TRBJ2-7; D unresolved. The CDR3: CSVEDPVSYEQYF. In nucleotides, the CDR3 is TGCAGCGTTGAAGATCCCGTAAGTTACGAGCAGTACTTC.